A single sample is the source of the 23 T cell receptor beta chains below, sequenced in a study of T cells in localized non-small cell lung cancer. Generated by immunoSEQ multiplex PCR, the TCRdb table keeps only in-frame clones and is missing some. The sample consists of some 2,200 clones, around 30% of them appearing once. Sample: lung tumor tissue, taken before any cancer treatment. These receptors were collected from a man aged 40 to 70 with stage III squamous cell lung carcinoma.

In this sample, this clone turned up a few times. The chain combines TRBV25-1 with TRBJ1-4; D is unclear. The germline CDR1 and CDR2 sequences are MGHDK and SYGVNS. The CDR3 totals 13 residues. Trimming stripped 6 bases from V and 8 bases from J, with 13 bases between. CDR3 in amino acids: CASRAPLGEKLFF. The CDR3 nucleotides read TGTGCCAGCAGAGCACCGTTAGGGGAAAAACTGTTTTTT.

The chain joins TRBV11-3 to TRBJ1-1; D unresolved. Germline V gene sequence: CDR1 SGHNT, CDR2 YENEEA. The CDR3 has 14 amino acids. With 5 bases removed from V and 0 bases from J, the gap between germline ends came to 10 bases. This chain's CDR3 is CASSPVRMNTEAFF. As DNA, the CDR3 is TGTGCCAGCAGCCCGGTGCGGATGAACACTGAAGCTTTCTTT.

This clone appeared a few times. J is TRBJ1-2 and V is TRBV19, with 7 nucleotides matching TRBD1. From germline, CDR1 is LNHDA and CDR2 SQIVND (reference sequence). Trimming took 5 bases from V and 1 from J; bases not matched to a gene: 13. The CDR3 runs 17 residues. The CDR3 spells CASSSRQGAANNYGYTF. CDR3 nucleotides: TGTGCCAGTAGTTCCCGACAGGGAGCCGCTAATAACTATGGCTACACCTTC.

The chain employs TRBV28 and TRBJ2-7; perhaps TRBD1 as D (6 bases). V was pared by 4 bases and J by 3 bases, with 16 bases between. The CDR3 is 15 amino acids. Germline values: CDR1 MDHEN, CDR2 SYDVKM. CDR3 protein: CASSYIGGTLYEQYF. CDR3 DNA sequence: TGTGCCAGCAGTTATATAGGGGGAACTCTCTACGAGCAGTACTTC.

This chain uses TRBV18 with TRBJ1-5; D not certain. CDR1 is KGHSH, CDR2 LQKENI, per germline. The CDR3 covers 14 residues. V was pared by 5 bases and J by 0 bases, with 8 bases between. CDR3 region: CASSSVYSNQPQHF. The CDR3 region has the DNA TGTGCCAGCTCAAGCGTCTATAGCAATCAGCCCCAGCATTTT.

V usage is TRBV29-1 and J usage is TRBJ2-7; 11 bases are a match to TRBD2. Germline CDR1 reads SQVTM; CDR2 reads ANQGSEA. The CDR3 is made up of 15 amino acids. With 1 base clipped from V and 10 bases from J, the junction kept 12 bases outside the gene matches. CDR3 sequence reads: CSVEGGGLAGGRQYF. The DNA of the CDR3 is TGCAGCGTTGAAGGAGGTGGGCTAGCGGGAGGTCGTCAGTACTTC.

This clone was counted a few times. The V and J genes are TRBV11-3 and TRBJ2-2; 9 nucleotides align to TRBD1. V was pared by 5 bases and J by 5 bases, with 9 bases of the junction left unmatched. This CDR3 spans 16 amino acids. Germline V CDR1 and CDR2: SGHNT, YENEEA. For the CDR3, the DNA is TGTGCCAGCAGCCCCAAGGACAGGGGTTTGACCGGGGAGCTGTTTTTT. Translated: CASSPKDRGLTGELFF.

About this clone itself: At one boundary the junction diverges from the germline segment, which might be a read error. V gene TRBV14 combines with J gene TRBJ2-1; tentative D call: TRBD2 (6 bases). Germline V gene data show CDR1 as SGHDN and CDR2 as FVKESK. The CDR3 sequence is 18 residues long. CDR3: CASSLYFSWRVPYIEQFF. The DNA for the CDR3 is TGTGCCAGCAGCCTATACTTTAGCTGGAGGGTACCCTACATTGAGCAGTTCTTC.

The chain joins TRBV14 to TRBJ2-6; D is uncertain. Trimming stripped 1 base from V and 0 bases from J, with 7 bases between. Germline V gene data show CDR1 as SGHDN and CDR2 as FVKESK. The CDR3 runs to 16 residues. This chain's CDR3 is CASSQGGYSGANVLTF. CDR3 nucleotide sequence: TGTGCCAGCAGCCAAGGGGGTTACTCTGGGGCCAACGTCCTGACTTTC. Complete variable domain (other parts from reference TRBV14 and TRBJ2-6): EAGVTQFPSHSVIEKGQTVTLRCDPISGHDNLYWYRRVMGKEIKFLLHFVKESKQDESGMPNNRFLAERTGGTYSTLKVQPAELEDSGVYFCASSQGGYSGANVLTFGAGSRLTVL.

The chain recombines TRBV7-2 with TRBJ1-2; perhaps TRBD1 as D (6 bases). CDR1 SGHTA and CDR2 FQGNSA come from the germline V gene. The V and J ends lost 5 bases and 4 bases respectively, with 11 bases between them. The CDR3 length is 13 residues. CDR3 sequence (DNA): TGTGCCAGCAGCGCCAGGGGAGCCTATGGCTACACCTTC. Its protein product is CASSARGAYGYTF.

The CDR3 coding sequence is TGCAGCGCCCTGGACAGGGGGTTTGGCTACACCTTC. This encodes CSALDRGFGYTF. V gene TRBV29-1 combines with J gene TRBJ1-2, with 10 bases lining up with TRBD1. The CDR3 is 12 amino acids. Germline lookup yields CDR1 SQVTM and CDR2 ANQGSEA. After removal of 7 bases from V and 7 bases from J, the junction contained 6 bases not matched to a gene.

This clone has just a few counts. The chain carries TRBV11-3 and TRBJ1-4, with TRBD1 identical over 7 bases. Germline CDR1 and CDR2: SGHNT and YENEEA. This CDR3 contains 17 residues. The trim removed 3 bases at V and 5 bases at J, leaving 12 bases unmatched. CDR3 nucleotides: TGTGCCAGCAGCTTTCTGCCGACAGGGCGAGTAAATGAAAAACTGTTTTTT. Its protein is CASSFLPTGRVNEKLFF. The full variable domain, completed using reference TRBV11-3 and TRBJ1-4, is EAGVVQSPRYKIIEKKQPVAFWCNPISGHNTLYWYLQNLGQGPELLIRYENEEAVDDSQLPKDRFSAERLKGVDSTLKIQPAELGDSAVYLCASSFLPTGRVNEKLFFGSGTQLSVL.

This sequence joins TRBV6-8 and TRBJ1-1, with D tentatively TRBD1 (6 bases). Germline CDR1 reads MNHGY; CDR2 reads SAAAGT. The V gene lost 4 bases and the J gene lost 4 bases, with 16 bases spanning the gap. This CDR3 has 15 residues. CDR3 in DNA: TGTGCCAGCAGTTCCGAGGGGGGCAGGGGCACTGAAGCTTTCTTT. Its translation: CASSSEGGRGTEAFF.

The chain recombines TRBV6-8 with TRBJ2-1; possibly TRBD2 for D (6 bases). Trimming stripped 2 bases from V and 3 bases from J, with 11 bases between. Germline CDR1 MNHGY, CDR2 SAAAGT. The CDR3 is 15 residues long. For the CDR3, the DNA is TGTGCCAGCAGTTACGCGGGATCCGACTACAATGAGCAGTTCTTC. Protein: CASSYAGSDYNEQFF.

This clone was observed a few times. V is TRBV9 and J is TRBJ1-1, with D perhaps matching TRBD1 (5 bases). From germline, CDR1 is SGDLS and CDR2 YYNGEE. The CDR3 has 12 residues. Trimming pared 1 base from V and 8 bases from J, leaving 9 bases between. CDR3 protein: CASSVYDSEAFF. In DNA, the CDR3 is TGTGCCAGCAGCGTATACGACAGCGAAGCTTTCTTT.

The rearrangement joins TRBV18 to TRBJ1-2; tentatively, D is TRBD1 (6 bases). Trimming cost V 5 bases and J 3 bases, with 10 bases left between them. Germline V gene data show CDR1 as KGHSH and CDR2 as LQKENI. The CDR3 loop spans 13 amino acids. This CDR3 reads CASSKYRDYGYTF. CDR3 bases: TGTGCCAGCTCAAAGTACAGGGACTATGGCTACACCTTC.

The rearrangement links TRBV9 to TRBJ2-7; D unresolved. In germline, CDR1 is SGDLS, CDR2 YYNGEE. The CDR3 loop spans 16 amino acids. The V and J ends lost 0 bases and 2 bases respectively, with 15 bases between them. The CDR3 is CASSVGDSPKTYEQYF. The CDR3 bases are TGTGCCAGCAGCGTAGGGGATTCCCCCAAGACCTACGAGCAGTACTTC.

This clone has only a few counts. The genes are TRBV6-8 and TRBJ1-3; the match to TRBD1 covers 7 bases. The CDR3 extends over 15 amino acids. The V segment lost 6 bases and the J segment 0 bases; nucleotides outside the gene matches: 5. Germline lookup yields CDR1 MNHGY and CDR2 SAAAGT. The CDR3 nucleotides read TGTGCCAGCAGCCGGACAGGCAGCTCTGGAAACACCATATATTTT. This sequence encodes CASSRTGSSGNTIYF.

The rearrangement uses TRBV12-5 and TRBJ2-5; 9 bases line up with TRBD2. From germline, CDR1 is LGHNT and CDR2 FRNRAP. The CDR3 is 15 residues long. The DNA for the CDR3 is TGTGCCAGCAAAACCGGGACTAGCATAATGGAGACCCAGTACTTC. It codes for CASKTGTSIMETQYF.

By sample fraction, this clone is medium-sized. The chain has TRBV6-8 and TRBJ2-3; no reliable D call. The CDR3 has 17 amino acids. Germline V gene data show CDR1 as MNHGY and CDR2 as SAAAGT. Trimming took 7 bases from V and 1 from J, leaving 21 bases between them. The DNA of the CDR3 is TGTGCCAGCAAGACCTGGATGGGGATGGGTGGCACAGATACGCAGTATTTT. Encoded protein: CASKTWMGMGGTDTQYF.

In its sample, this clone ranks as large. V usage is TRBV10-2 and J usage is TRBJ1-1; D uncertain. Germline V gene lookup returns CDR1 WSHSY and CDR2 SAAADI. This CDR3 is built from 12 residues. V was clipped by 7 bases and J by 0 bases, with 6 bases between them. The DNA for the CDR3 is TGCGCCAGCAAAACCATGAACACTGAAGCTTTCTTT. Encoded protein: CASKTMNTEAFF.

CDR3 in amino acids: CASSSEYQPQHF. The CDR3 DNA reads as TGTGCCAGCAGCTCCGAATATCAGCCCCAGCATTTT. The chain uses TRBV28 and TRBJ1-5, with D unresolved. The CDR3 has 12 amino acids. Per the germline V gene, CDR1 is MDHEN and CDR2 is SYDVKM. The V end was cut by 6 bases, the J end by 5 bases, with 8 bases between.

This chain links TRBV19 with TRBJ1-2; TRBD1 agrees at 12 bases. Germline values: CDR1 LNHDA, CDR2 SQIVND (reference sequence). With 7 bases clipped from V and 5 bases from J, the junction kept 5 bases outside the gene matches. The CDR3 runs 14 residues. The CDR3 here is CASKRDRGLYGYTF. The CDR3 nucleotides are TGTGCCAGTAAACGGGACAGGGGGCTGTATGGCTACACCTTC.